The clone carrying this T cell receptor (beta chain) was observed a few times. The V gene's germline CDR1 is LNHDA and CDR2 SQIVND (reference sequence). Trimming cost V 6 bases and J 1 base, with 9 bases left between them. The CDR3 has 13 amino acids. Sequencing was performed with immunoSEQ multiplex PCR; in TCRdb, only in-frame clones are kept and a portion is missing. The sample contains roughly 76,000 clones, around 88% of which appear only once. These data originate in a study of blood T cell repertoires in COVID-19. The source is a man in his thirties or forties with acute or convalescent COVID-19. Sequencing used peripheral blood. The V call is TRBV19, the J call TRBJ2-5; perhaps TRBD2 as D (5 bases). The CDR3 sequence is CASSPDFQETQYF. As DNA, the CDR3 is TGTGCCAGTAGCCCGGACTTCCAAGAGACCCAGTACTTC.